This T cell receptor beta chain was recovered during a study of T cells expressing NK-cell markers. Reanalyzing the 5' RACE reads, TCRdb keeps one entry per CDR3 protein, without DNA. Across around 470,000 distinct CDR3 sequences, the top ten clones capture over 1.1% of the sample. Germline CDR1 and CDR2: WSHSY and SAAADI. The CDR3 runs 15 residues. The rearrangement links TRBV10-2 to TRBJ1-4; TCRdb's assignment of TRBD1 cannot be checked, as there is no DNA. The sequence was obtained from a woman between 50 and 59 years old in good health. Sequenced sample: blood T cells: a sorted CD56 or NKG2C T cell subset, CD4+ or CD8+ T cells, or bulk PBMC T cells (not recorded which). CDR3: CASSDIRGPDEKLFF.